These T cell receptor beta chains were read from a single sample in a study of vaccination and CD4 T cells after COVID-19. TCRdb re-called the PCR reads through MiXCR, storing one row per CDR3 protein. The repertoire includes fewer than 30,000 distinct CDR3 sequences, over 40% of them detected once, and about 0.95% sits in the top ten. The specimen was CD4+ T cells from blood, collected before SARS-CoV-2 vaccination. Receptors originate from a human donor who had recovered from COVID-19. Both conserved end residues are part of each CDR3. A D gene is named only where the DNA matches it firmly. Only some rows state a clone size, as once, few, many or a class for expanded clones.

v_call: TRBV6-1; clone_size: .; j_call: TRBJ1-2; d_call: .; cdr3_aa: CASSERLPQTNYGYTF; cdr3_nt: TGTGCCAGCAGTGAACGTCTGCCGCAGACAAACTATGGCTACACCTTC
v_call: TRBV5-4; clone_size: .; j_call: TRBJ2-2; d_call: TRBD2; cdr3_aa: CASSDSGRSDTGELFF; cdr3_nt: TGTGCCAGCAGCGATAGCGGGAGATCGGACACCGGGGAGCTGTTTTTT
v_call: TRBV30; clone_size: once; j_call: TRBJ1-2; d_call: .; cdr3_aa: CAWSGGSPNYGYTF; cdr3_nt: TGTGCCTGGAGTGGGGGTTCCCCCAACTATGGCTACACCTTC
v_call: TRBV20-1; clone_size: .; j_call: TRBJ2-5; d_call: .; cdr3_aa: CSARAGLGTQYF; cdr3_nt: TGCAGTGCCCGGGCGGGATTGGGGACCCAGTACTTC
v_call: TRBV20-1; clone_size: .; j_call: TRBJ2-7; d_call: TRBD2; cdr3_aa: CSPLGLAGNEQYF; cdr3_nt: TGCAGCCCCCTCGGGCTAGCGGGAAACGAGCAGTACTTC
v_call: TRBV20-1; clone_size: .; j_call: TRBJ1-5; d_call: TRBD1; cdr3_aa: CSARARDRILLHSNQPQHF; cdr3_nt: TGCAGTGCTAGAGCCCGGGACAGAATCTTATTGCATAGCAATCAGCCTCAGCATTTT
v_call: TRBV20-1; clone_size: .; j_call: TRBJ1-2; d_call: .; cdr3_aa: CSALFGYTF; cdr3_nt: TGCAGTGCCCTTTTTGGCTACACCTTC
v_call: TRBV2; clone_size: .; j_call: TRBJ1-5; d_call: .; cdr3_aa: CASSRGVQPQHF; cdr3_nt: TGTGCCAGCAGTAGGGGTGTTCAGCCCCAGCATTTT
v_call: TRBV6-1; clone_size: .; j_call: TRBJ2-7; d_call: .; cdr3_aa: CASSEAGPSVYEQYF; cdr3_nt: TGTGCCAGCAGTGAAGCAGGGCCTAGCGTATACGAGCAGTACTTC
v_call: TRBV20-1; clone_size: .; j_call: TRBJ2-7; d_call: TRBD2; cdr3_aa: CSASRTSGGYEQYF; cdr3_nt: TGCAGTGCTAGTAGAACTAGCGGGGGGTACGAGCAGTACTTC
v_call: TRBV20-1; clone_size: .; j_call: TRBJ2-1; d_call: TRBD2; cdr3_aa: CSAISLAGHDEQFF; cdr3_nt: TGCAGTGCTATTTCACTAGCGGGACACGATGAGCAGTTCTTC
v_call: TRBV20-1; clone_size: few; j_call: TRBJ1-5; d_call: .; cdr3_aa: CSAKGNQPQHF; cdr3_nt: TGCAGTGCCAAGGGCAATCAGCCCCAGCATTTT
v_call: TRBV20-1; clone_size: .; j_call: TRBJ2-3; d_call: TRBD1; cdr3_aa: CSASDRGRGTDTQYF; cdr3_nt: TGCAGTGCTAGTGACAGGGGGCGCGGCACAGATACGCAGTATTTT
v_call: TRBV7-8; clone_size: .; j_call: TRBJ2-3; d_call: .; cdr3_aa: CASSLKEMIGGGTDTQYF; cdr3_nt: TGTGCCAGCAGCTTAAAAGAGATGATAGGGGGAGGCACAGATACGCAGTATTTT
v_call: TRBV4-1; clone_size: .; j_call: TRBJ2-5; d_call: TRBD2; cdr3_aa: CASSQDRTSGMETQYF; cdr3_nt: TGCGCCAGCAGCCAAGATCGGACTAGCGGGATGGAGACCCAGTACTTC
v_call: TRBV19; clone_size: .; j_call: TRBJ2-7; d_call: TRBD1; cdr3_aa: CASSNLWTGGFYEQYF; cdr3_nt: TGTGCCAGTAGTAACCTATGGACAGGGGGCTTCTACGAGCAGTACTTC
v_call: TRBV7-9; clone_size: .; j_call: TRBJ2-7; d_call: .; cdr3_aa: CASSLGVGDPRHEQYF; cdr3_nt: TGTGCCAGCAGCTTAGGGGTAGGGGACCCCCGCCACGAGCAGTACTTC
v_call: TRBV20-1; clone_size: .; j_call: TRBJ1-5; d_call: .; cdr3_aa: CSAGGQNQPQHF; cdr3_nt: TGCAGTGCGGGTGGACAAAATCAGCCCCAGCATTTT
v_call: TRBV19; clone_size: .; j_call: TRBJ2-5; d_call: TRBD2; cdr3_aa: CASSMMGGGQETQYF; cdr3_nt: TGTGCCAGTAGTATGATGGGCGGGGGCCAAGAGACCCAGTACTTC
v_call: TRBV23-1; clone_size: once; j_call: TRBJ2-4; d_call: .; cdr3_aa: CASSQEGGSKNIQYF; cdr3_nt: TGCGCCAGCAGTCAAGAGGGGGGTTCCAAAAACATTCAGTACTTC
v_call: TRBV6-5; clone_size: .; j_call: TRBJ2-5; d_call: TRBD1; cdr3_aa: CASSYSGTAQETQYF; cdr3_nt: TGTGCCAGCAGTTACTCCGGGACAGCACAAGAGACCCAGTACTTC
v_call: TRBV7-4; clone_size: .; j_call: TRBJ2-5; d_call: TRBD2; cdr3_aa: CASSVGAGGMEETQYF; cdr3_nt: TGTGCCAGCAGCGTAGGTGCGGGGGGCATGGAAGAGACCCAGTACTTC
v_call: TRBV5-1; clone_size: once; j_call: TRBJ2-7; d_call: .; cdr3_aa: CASRRDPSSYEQYF; cdr3_nt: TGCGCCAGCAGAAGGGATCCAAGCTCCTACGAGCAGTACTTC
v_call: TRBV7-6; clone_size: few; j_call: TRBJ2-5; d_call: .; cdr3_aa: CASSSLLKAELKTQYF; cdr3_nt: TGTGCCAGCAGCTCGCTCCTGAAGGCGGAACTGAAGACCCAGTACTTC
v_call: TRBV11-3; clone_size: .; j_call: TRBJ2-3; d_call: .; cdr3_aa: CASSLGASTDTQYF; cdr3_nt: TGTGCCAGCAGCTTAGGCGCAAGCACAGATACGCAGTATTTT
v_call: TRBV28; clone_size: .; j_call: TRBJ1-1; d_call: .; cdr3_aa: CASTSTGTEAFF; cdr3_nt: TGTGCCAGCACCTCTACCGGTACTGAAGCTTTCTTT
v_call: TRBV6-2/TRBV6-3; clone_size: .; j_call: TRBJ1-5; d_call: .; cdr3_aa: CASKTSGGTNQPQHF; cdr3_nt: TGTGCCAGCAAGACCTCCGGGGGTACCAATCAGCCCCAGCATTTT
v_call: TRBV28; clone_size: few; j_call: TRBJ1-2; d_call: .; cdr3_aa: CASSSPGQGLDGYTF; cdr3_nt: TGTGCCAGCAGTTCGCCGGGACAAGGCTTGGATGGCTACACCTTC
v_call: TRBV20-1; clone_size: few; j_call: TRBJ2-5; d_call: .; cdr3_aa: CSARDAGRETQYF; cdr3_nt: TGCAGTGCTAGAGATGCAGGGCGAGAGACCCAGTACTTC
v_call: TRBV20-1; clone_size: .; j_call: TRBJ2-5; d_call: .; cdr3_aa: CSASHGTAETQYF; cdr3_nt: TGCAGTGCCTCTCACGGGACTGCGGAGACCCAGTACTTC
v_call: TRBV2; clone_size: .; j_call: TRBJ1-1; d_call: .; cdr3_aa: CASDPGHLEAFF; cdr3_nt: TGTGCCAGCGACCCGGGACATCTAGAAGCTTTCTTT
v_call: TRBV20-1; clone_size: .; j_call: TRBJ1-5; d_call: .; cdr3_aa: CSARGDKGSRQPQHF; cdr3_nt: TGCAGTGCTAGGGGGGACAAGGGCTCAAGACAGCCCCAGCATTTT
v_call: TRBV12-3/TRBV12-4; clone_size: few; j_call: TRBJ1-5; d_call: .; cdr3_aa: CASSLGGDQPQHF; cdr3_nt: TGTGCCAGCAGTTTAGGGGGCGATCAGCCCCAGCATTTT
v_call: TRBV19; clone_size: once; j_call: TRBJ2-1; d_call: .; cdr3_aa: CAVGDRRFNEQFF; cdr3_nt: TGTGCCGTAGGGGACCGGAGATTCAATGAGCAGTTCTTC
v_call: TRBV20-1; clone_size: .; j_call: TRBJ2-5; d_call: .; cdr3_aa: CSAAGQGWQETQYF; cdr3_nt: TGCAGTGCTGCCGGGCAGGGGTGGCAAGAGACCCAGTACTTC
v_call: TRBV27; clone_size: few; j_call: TRBJ2-3; d_call: .; cdr3_aa: CASTQRDTQYF; cdr3_nt: TGTGCCAGCACTCAACGGGATACGCAGTATTTT
v_call: TRBV14; clone_size: .; j_call: TRBJ1-1; d_call: .; cdr3_aa: CASSQLSRLNTEAFF; cdr3_nt: TGTGCCAGCAGCCAATTAAGCAGGTTGAACACTGAAGCTTTCTTT
v_call: TRBV20-1; clone_size: few; j_call: TRBJ2-3; d_call: .; cdr3_aa: CSARNPSDTDTQYF; cdr3_nt: TGCAGTGCTAGGAATCCTAGCGACACAGATACGCAGTATTTT
v_call: TRBV7-2; clone_size: .; j_call: TRBJ2-5; d_call: TRBD1; cdr3_aa: CASSLSDRGWETQYF; cdr3_nt: TGTGCCAGCAGCTTATCGGACAGGGGATGGGAGACCCAGTACTTC
v_call: TRBV20-1; clone_size: few; j_call: TRBJ2-5; d_call: .; cdr3_aa: CSASDVAFDETQYF; cdr3_nt: TGCAGTGCCTCCGATGTCGCGTTCGACGAGACCCAGTACTTC
v_call: TRBV20-1; clone_size: .; j_call: TRBJ1-6; d_call: TRBD1; cdr3_aa: CSAQPGQGPNSPLHF; cdr3_nt: TGCAGTGCCCAACCGGGACAGGGACCGAATTCACCCCTCCACTTT
v_call: TRBV7-9; clone_size: few; j_call: TRBJ1-6; d_call: .; cdr3_aa: CASSLTNSPLHF; cdr3_nt: TGTGCCAGCAGCCTGACAAATTCACCCCTCCACTTT
v_call: TRBV24-1; clone_size: .; j_call: TRBJ1-6; d_call: TRBD1; cdr3_aa: CATSDGQDYNSPLHF; cdr3_nt: TGTGCCACCAGTGACGGACAGGACTACAATTCACCCCTCCACTTT
v_call: TRBV24-1; clone_size: .; j_call: TRBJ2-2; d_call: TRBD1; cdr3_aa: CATSEAGQANTGELFF; cdr3_nt: TGTGCCACCAGTGAGGCGGGACAGGCCAACACCGGGGAGCTGTTTTTT
v_call: TRBV24-1; clone_size: .; j_call: TRBJ2-3; d_call: .; cdr3_aa: CATSDFQRVGTDTQYF; cdr3_nt: TGTGCCACCAGTGATTTCCAGCGGGTGGGCACAGATACGCAGTATTTT
v_call: TRBV28; clone_size: .; j_call: TRBJ1-1; d_call: .; cdr3_aa: CASSLKVTKEAFF; cdr3_nt: TGTGCCAGCAGTTTAAAGGTGACAAAGGAAGCTTTCTTT
v_call: TRBV18; clone_size: .; j_call: TRBJ1-5; d_call: .; cdr3_aa: CASTTGNSNQPQHF; cdr3_nt: TGTGCCAGCACAACGGGGAATAGCAATCAGCCCCAGCATTTT
v_call: TRBV29-1; clone_size: .; j_call: TRBJ2-4; d_call: .; cdr3_aa: CSVSITYGKNIQYF; cdr3_nt: TGCAGCGTTTCCATTACCTACGGCAAAAACATTCAGTACTTC
v_call: TRBV20-1; clone_size: .; j_call: TRBJ2-1; d_call: TRBD2; cdr3_aa: CSASDPGGDYNEQFF; cdr3_nt: TGCAGTGCTAGCGACCCGGGGGGTGACTACAATGAGCAGTTCTTC
v_call: TRBV11-2; clone_size: .; j_call: TRBJ2-3; d_call: .; cdr3_aa: CASSLDKAPDTQYF; cdr3_nt: TGTGCCAGCAGCTTAGACAAGGCCCCAGATACGCAGTATTTT
v_call: TRBV12-3/TRBV12-4; clone_size: .; j_call: TRBJ1-6; d_call: .; cdr3_aa: CASNMGAAGSPLHF; cdr3_nt: TGTGCCAGCAATATGGGAGCTGCGGGCTCACCCCTCCACTTT
v_call: TRBV2; clone_size: .; j_call: TRBJ2-7; d_call: .; cdr3_aa: CASRAPRDEQYF; cdr3_nt: TGTGCCAGCAGGGCCCCCAGGGATGAGCAGTACTTC
v_call: TRBV20-1; clone_size: few; j_call: TRBJ1-4; d_call: TRBD1; cdr3_aa: CSARTGQGNEKLFF; cdr3_nt: TGCAGTGCTAGAACCGGACAGGGGAATGAAAAACTGTTTTTT
v_call: TRBV6-1; clone_size: few; j_call: TRBJ1-2; d_call: .; cdr3_aa: CASSKPTENYGYTF; cdr3_nt: TGTGCCAGCAGTAAACCGACAGAAAACTATGGCTACACCTTC
v_call: TRBV7-2; clone_size: .; j_call: TRBJ2-7; d_call: .; cdr3_aa: CASSLLLPAIEQYF; cdr3_nt: TGTGCCAGCAGCCTATTGCTACCGGCTATCGAGCAGTACTTC
v_call: TRBV28; clone_size: .; j_call: TRBJ2-1; d_call: .; cdr3_aa: CASTSSLGLHNEQFF; cdr3_nt: TGTGCCAGCACCTCCTCTTTGGGGCTTCACAATGAGCAGTTCTTC
v_call: TRBV5-6; clone_size: .; j_call: TRBJ1-2; d_call: TRBD1; cdr3_aa: CASSPTGQGELNYGYTF; cdr3_nt: TGTGCCAGCAGCCCCACCGGGCAGGGGGAACTTAACTATGGCTACACCTTC